The 28 T cell receptor beta chains below come from one sample, sequenced in a study of blood T cell repertoires in COVID-19. Sequencing was performed with immunoSEQ multiplex PCR; in TCRdb, only in-frame clones are kept and a portion is missing. The table includes about 29,000 clones, approximately 84% detected once. The material sequenced was peripheral blood. Every receptor here comes from a man of 80 years or more with active COVID-19.

The chain uses TRBV3-1 (or the pseudogene TRBV3-2) and TRBJ2-5; 12 bases are shared with TRBD2. The CDR3 is 15 amino acids. J gave up 5 bases and V 1 base, and 2 bases lay outside the gene matches. The germline V gene encodes CDR1 LGHDT and CDR2 YNNKEL (reference sequence). The CDR3 DNA follows: TGTGCCAGCAGCCAAGCACTAGCGGGGGGCGAGACCCAGTACTTC. It yields the protein CASSQALAGGETQYF.

The genes are TRBV3-1 (or the pseudogene TRBV3-2) and TRBJ2-7, with 8 bases that match TRBD2. CDR1 is LGHDT, CDR2 YNNKEL, per germline (reference sequence). Trimming took 0 bases from V and 4 from J; bases not matched to a gene: 11. The CDR3 is made up of 17 amino acids. The CDR3 reads CASSQDPGGTGMYEQYF. In DNA form, the CDR3 reads TGTGCCAGCAGCCAAGATCCGGGGGGGACGGGGATGTACGAGCAGTACTTC.

The J gene is TRBJ2-3, the V gene TRBV18; maybe TRBD2 (5 bases). This CDR3 has 16 amino acids. The V gene's germline CDR1 is KGHSH and CDR2 LQKENI. V lost 0 bases, J lost 2 bases, and 12 bases lay in between. This CDR3 reads CASSPPLGVYTDTQYF. The DNA of the CDR3 is TGTGCCAGCTCACCACCGCTCGGGGTCTACACAGATACGCAGTATTTT.

The rearrangement uses TRBV5-6 and TRBJ2-5; possibly TRBD2 for D (6 bases). The CDR3 spans 13 residues. Trimming removed 4 bases at V and 2 bases at J, with 9 bases between. Germline CDR1 is SGHDT and CDR2 is YYEEEE. CDR3 residues: CASSLLAQETQYF. CDR3 DNA sequence: TGTGCCAGCAGCCTACTAGCTCAAGAGACCCAGTACTTC.

The rearrangement joins TRBV6-5 to TRBJ2-5, with D possibly TRBD1 on 5 matching bases. From germline, CDR1 is MNHEY and CDR2 SVGAGI. With 7 bases removed from V and 2 bases from J, the gap between germline ends came to 5 bases. This CDR3 comprises 11 residues. The CDR3 DNA follows: TGTGCCAGCACAGGGCAAGAGACCCAGTACTTC. Translated, it gives CASTGQETQYF.

This clone has a handful of counts. The V call is TRBV7-8, the J call TRBJ1-5; tentative D call: TRBD1 (6 bases). CDR3 size: 17 residues. Trimming took off 1 base at V and 0 bases at J, with 13 bases between the two ends. Germline CDR1 and CDR2: SGHVS and FQNEAQ. In DNA form, the CDR3 reads TGTGCCAGCAGCTTAGGGACAGAGTTCTATAGCAATCAGCCCCAGCATTTT. It is translated as CASSLGTEFYSNQPQHF.

This chain uses TRBV7-9 with TRBJ1-1; D may be TRBD1 (5 bases). Trimming removed 5 bases from V and 0 bases from J, with 10 bases in between. This CDR3 contains 14 residues. Germline V gene lookup returns CDR1 SEHNR and CDR2 FQNEAQ (reference sequence). CDR3: CASSPLTVNTEAFF. The DNA for the CDR3 is TGTGCCAGCAGCCCGCTGACAGTGAACACTGAAGCTTTCTTT.

Turning to this clone: Additional DNA sequences in this sample encode the identical CDR3. The gene calls are TRBV5-1 and TRBJ1-1; maybe TRBD1 (5 bases). CDR1 is SGHRS, CDR2 YFSETQ, per germline. This CDR3 is built from 13 residues. Trimming pared 2 bases from V and 1 base from J, leaving 6 bases between. The DNA of the CDR3 is TGCGCCAGCAGCTTACAGGAGAACACTGAAGCTTTCTTT. Translation: CASSLQENTEAFF.

The chain joins TRBV19 to TRBJ2-7; D is perhaps TRBD1 (6 bases). Trimming shortened V by 6 bases and J by 3 bases, and 15 bases separated the two germline ends. Germline V gene lookup returns CDR1 LNHDA and CDR2 SQIVND (reference sequence). This CDR3 is 14 amino acids long. The CDR3 here is CASSPDRFNYEQYF. CDR3 DNA: TGTGCCAGTAGCCCCGACAGGTTTAACTACGAGCAGTACTTC.

The V and J genes are TRBV11-1 and TRBJ2-3; 10 positions agree with TRBD2. This CDR3 has 15 amino acids. Germline CDR1 reads SGHAT; CDR2 reads FQDESV (reference sequence). Trimming at V came to 4 bases and at J to 5 bases, leaving 6 bases not matched to a gene. DNA of the CDR3: TGTGCCAGCAGCTACCAGCGGGGGGGCCTAGATACGCAGTATTTT. Protein: CASSYQRGGLDTQYF. Full variable domain (remainder filled in from reference TRBV11-1 and TRBJ2-3): EAEVAQSPRYKITEKSQAVAFWCDPISGHATLYWYRQILGQGPELLVQFQDESVVDDSQLPKDRFSAERLKGVDSTLKIQPAELGDSAMYLCASSYQRGGLDTQYFGPGTRLTVL.

This rearrangement joins TRBV5-1 to TRBJ2-3, with a weak D call TRBD2 (5 bases). V lost 3 bases, J lost 5 bases, and 13 bases lay in between. From germline, CDR1 is SGHRS and CDR2 YFSETQ. The CDR3 runs 14 residues. In nucleotides, the CDR3 is TGCGCCAGCAGCTACGGGGAGCTCGGAGATACGCAGTATTTT. It yields the protein CASSYGELGDTQYF.

This CDR3 is CASSPDSYYGYTF. For the CDR3, the DNA is TGCGCCAGCAGCCCCGACAGTTACTATGGCTACACCTTC. The gene calls are TRBV5-1 and TRBJ1-2; possibly TRBD1 for D (5 bases). V was trimmed by 4 bases and J by 3 bases, leaving 10 bases between them. The CDR3 spans 13 residues. Germline CDR1 reads SGHRS; CDR2 reads YFSETQ.

This clone showed up just once. The J gene is TRBJ1-2, the V gene TRBV5-4; 8 nucleotides match TRBD1. The V and J ends lost 1 base and 5 bases, in that order; junction bases with no gene match: 4. This CDR3 spans 14 amino acids. Germline V gene data show CDR1 as SGHNT and CDR2 as YYREEE (reference sequence). CDR3 bases: TGTGCCAGCAGCTTGACGCAGGGGGCATATGGCTACACCTTC. Residues: CASSLTQGAYGYTF.

The rearrangement uses TRBV27 and TRBJ2-1; 16 bases line up with TRBD2. V dropped 6 bases and J dropped 3; count of bases not matched to a gene: 2. The CDR3 has 16 amino acids. Germline lookup yields CDR1 MNHEY and CDR2 SMNVEV (reference sequence). CDR3 sequence reads: CASRGTSGGDYNEQFF. In nucleotides, the CDR3 is TGTGCCAGCAGAGGGACTAGCGGGGGGGACTACAATGAGCAGTTCTTC.

This sequence joins TRBV7-2 and TRBJ2-7; TRBD1 aligns across 8 bases. Germline CDR1 SGHTA, CDR2 FQGNSA. CDR3 length: 14 amino acids. The junction had 12 bases not matched to a gene; V was cut back by 6 bases and J by 8 bases. The CDR3 DNA follows: TGTGCCAGCAGTTCGGGGACAGGACTTACCAAGCAGTACTTC. This gives the protein CASSSGTGLTKQYF.

This clone was counted a single time. Other DNA sequences in the same sample also yield this CDR3. The chain carries TRBV27 and TRBJ2-7; 7 bases agree with TRBD1. With V trimmed by 6 bases and J by 2 bases, 7 bases remained unmatched. In germline, CDR1 is MNHEY, CDR2 SMNVEV (reference sequence). The CDR3 runs 14 residues. This chain's CDR3 is CASSSRDRTYEQYF. The CDR3 nucleotides are TGTGCCAGCAGCAGCCGGGACAGAACCTACGAGCAGTACTTC.

V is TRBV5-6 and J is TRBJ1-2, with 12 bases lining up with TRBD1. The CDR3 has 15 residues. The junction had 6 bases not matched to a gene; V was cut back by 2 bases and J by 7 bases. The germline V gene encodes CDR1 SGHDT and CDR2 YYEEEE. CDR3 protein: CASSFTGTGGRGYTF. In nucleotides, the CDR3 is TGTGCCAGCAGCTTCACCGGGACAGGGGGCCGTGGCTACACCTTC.

The V call is TRBV30, the J call TRBJ2-7, with D maybe TRBD1 (6 bases). The CDR3 is made up of 15 amino acids. Germline V CDR1 and CDR2: GTSNPN, SVGIG (reference sequence). Trimming stripped 0 bases from V and 1 base from J, with 13 bases between. The CDR3 coding sequence is TGTGCCTGGAGTGTACTGATGGGGGCTTCCTACGAGCAGTACTTC. Translation: CAWSVLMGASYEQYF.

The chain uses TRBV19 and TRBJ1-2; tentative D call: TRBD1 (5 bases). CDR3 length: 13 amino acids. V lost 6 bases and J 2 bases, leaving 10 bases between the germline ends. The germline V gene encodes CDR1 LNHDA and CDR2 SQIVND (reference sequence). The CDR3 nucleotides read TGTGCCAGTAGCCCCCAGGGAAACTATGGCTACACCTTC. This translates into CASSPQGNYGYTF.

CDR3 sequence reads: CASSLNVGGYQETQYF. CDR3 in DNA: TGTGCCAGCAGCTTAAATGTGGGGGGGTACCAAGAGACCCAGTACTTC. The rearrangement uses TRBV7-8 and TRBJ2-5; 7 bases line up with TRBD2. Germline V gene sequence: CDR1 SGHVS, CDR2 FQNEAQ. The ends lost 2 bases at V and 0 bases at J; junction bases unmatched: 6. This CDR3 is 16 amino acids long. Full variable domain (remainder filled in from reference TRBV7-8 and TRBJ2-5): GAGVSQSPRYKVAKRGQDVALRCDPISGHVSLFWYQQALGQGPEFLTYFQNEAQLDKSGLPSDRFFAERPEGSVSTLKIQRTQQEDSAVYLCASSLNVGGYQETQYFGPGTRLLVL.

The rearrangement uses TRBV6-5 and TRBJ1-1; D perhaps matches TRBD1 (6 bases). This CDR3 has 12 residues. Looked up from germline, CDR1 is MNHEY and CDR2 is SVGAGI. The V end lost 6 bases, the J end lost 6 bases, and 11 bases lay between the germline ends. Written as DNA, the CDR3 is TGTGCCAGCAGATCTACAGGGCCTGAAGCTTTCTTT. This translates into CASRSTGPEAFF.

V usage is TRBV9 and J usage is TRBJ2-1, with D hard to call. V was pared by 0 bases and J by 5 bases, with 18 bases between. The CDR3 length is 17 residues. Per the germline V gene, CDR1 is SGDLS and CDR2 is YYNGEE. The CDR3 is CASSVGGSLKTHNEQFF. CDR3 nucleotides: TGTGCCAGCAGCGTAGGAGGCAGCCTTAAGACCCACAATGAGCAGTTCTTC.

The chain carries TRBV5-4 and TRBJ2-3; 12 nucleotides line up with TRBD2. Germline V gives CDR1 SGHNT, CDR2 YYREEE (reference sequence). After removal of 5 bases from V and 3 bases from J, the junction contained 7 bases not matched to a gene. CDR3 length equals 16 residues. The DNA for the CDR3 is TGTGCCAGCAGGGGACTAGCGGGCCTTGGAACAGATACGCAGTATTTT. It is translated as CASRGLAGLGTDTQYF.

The V gene is TRBV2, the J gene TRBJ2-3, with TRBD2 identical over 13 bases. Unmatched junction bases numbered 11, after V lost 4 bases and J lost 4 bases. Per the germline V gene, CDR1 is SNHLY and CDR2 is FYNNEI. The CDR3 is 18 amino acids. The DNA of the CDR3 is TGTGCCAGCAGTGGGCTCCTTACTAGCGGGGGGGCGGCAGATACGCAGTATTTT. Protein sequence: CASSGLLTSGGAADTQYF.

This chain joins TRBV30 and TRBJ1-6; unclear D gene. This CDR3 region has 13 residues. With 4 bases removed from V and 5 bases from J, the gap between germline ends came to 9 bases. Germline CDR1 reads GTSNPN; CDR2 reads SVGIG (reference sequence). CDR3 sequence (DNA): TGTGCCTGGAAGTGGGCTAATAATTCACCCCTCCACTTT. Its protein product is CAWKWANNSPLHF.

The chain carries TRBV7-2 and TRBJ1-5; D perhaps matches TRBD1 (5 bases). The CDR3 is 14 residues long. The V end was cut by 7 bases, the J end by 10 bases, with 20 bases between. In germline, CDR1 is SGHTA, CDR2 FQGNSA. The CDR3 DNA is TGTGCCAGCAACCGTCGAGGAGAGGGACTCCCCCAGCATTTT. Its translation is CASNRRGEGLPQHF.

This chain joins TRBV19 and TRBJ1-5; possibly TRBD1 for D (5 bases). Germline CDR1 is LNHDA and CDR2 is SQIVND (reference sequence). Trimming pared 1 base from V and 5 bases from J, leaving 15 bases between. The CDR3 covers 16 residues. The CDR3 nucleotides read TGTGCCAGTAGTATAGCCAGTAGAGCAGGGCATCAGCCCCAGCATTTT. This codes for CASSIASRAGHQPQHF.

DNA of the CDR3: TGCGCCAGCAGTCAATCGAAAGACAGTTGCAATCAGCCCCAGCATTTT. Encoded protein: CASSQSKDSCNQPQHF. The chain couples TRBV23-1 to TRBJ1-5; a possible D gene is TRBD1 (5 bases). TRBV23-1 is placed among ORFs of uncertain function. V dropped 0 bases and J dropped 2 bases, with 11 bases sitting between them. There are 16 residues in the CDR3.